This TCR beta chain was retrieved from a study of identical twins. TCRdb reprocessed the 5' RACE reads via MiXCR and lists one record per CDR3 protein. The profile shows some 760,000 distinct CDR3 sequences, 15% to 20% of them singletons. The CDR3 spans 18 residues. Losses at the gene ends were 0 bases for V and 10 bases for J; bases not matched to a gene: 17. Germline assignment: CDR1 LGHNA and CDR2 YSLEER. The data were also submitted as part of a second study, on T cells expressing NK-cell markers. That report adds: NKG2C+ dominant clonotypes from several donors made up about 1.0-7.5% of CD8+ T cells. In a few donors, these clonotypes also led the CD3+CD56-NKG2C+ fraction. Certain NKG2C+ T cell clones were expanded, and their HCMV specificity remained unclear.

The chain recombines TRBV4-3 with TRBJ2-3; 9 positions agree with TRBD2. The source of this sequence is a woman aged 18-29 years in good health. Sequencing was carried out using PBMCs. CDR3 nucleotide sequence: TGCGCCAGCAGCCAAGATTCGGTGGCGGGAGGGCCTTTCTTTCCGCAGTATTTT. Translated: CASSQDSVAGGPFFPQYF.